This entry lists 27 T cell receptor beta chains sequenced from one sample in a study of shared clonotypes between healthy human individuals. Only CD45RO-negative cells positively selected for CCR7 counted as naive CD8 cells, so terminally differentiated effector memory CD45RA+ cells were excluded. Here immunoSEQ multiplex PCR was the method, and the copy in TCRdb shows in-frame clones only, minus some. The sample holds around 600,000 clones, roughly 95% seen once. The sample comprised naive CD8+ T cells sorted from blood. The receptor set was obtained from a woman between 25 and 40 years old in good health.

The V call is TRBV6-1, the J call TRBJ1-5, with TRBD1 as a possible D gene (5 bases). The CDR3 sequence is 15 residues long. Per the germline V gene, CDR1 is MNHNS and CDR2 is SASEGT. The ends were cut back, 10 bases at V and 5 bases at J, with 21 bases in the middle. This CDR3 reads CATLSPDSVHQPQHF. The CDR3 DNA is TGTGCCACTCTGTCGCCCGACAGCGTTCATCAGCCCCAGCATTTT.

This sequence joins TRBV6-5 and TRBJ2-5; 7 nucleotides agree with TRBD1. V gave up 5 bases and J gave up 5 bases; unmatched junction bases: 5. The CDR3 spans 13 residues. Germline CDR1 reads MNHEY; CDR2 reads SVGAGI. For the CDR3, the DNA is TGTGCCAGCAGTCCCGACAGGGAGGAGACCCAGTACTTC. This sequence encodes CASSPDREETQYF.

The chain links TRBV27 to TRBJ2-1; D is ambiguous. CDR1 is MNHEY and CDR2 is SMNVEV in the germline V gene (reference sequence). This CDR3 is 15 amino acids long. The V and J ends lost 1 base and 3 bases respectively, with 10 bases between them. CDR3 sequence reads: CASSLFSGIYNEQFF. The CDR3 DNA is TGTGCCAGCAGTTTATTCTCGGGCATCTACAATGAGCAGTTCTTC.

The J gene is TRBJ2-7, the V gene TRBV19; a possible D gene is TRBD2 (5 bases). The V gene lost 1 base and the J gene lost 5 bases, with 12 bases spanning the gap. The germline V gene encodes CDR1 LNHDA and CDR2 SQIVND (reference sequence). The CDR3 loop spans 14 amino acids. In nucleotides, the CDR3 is TGTGCCAGTAGTATAGTGGGAGAGGGCGACGAGCAGTACTTC. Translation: CASSIVGEGDEQYF.

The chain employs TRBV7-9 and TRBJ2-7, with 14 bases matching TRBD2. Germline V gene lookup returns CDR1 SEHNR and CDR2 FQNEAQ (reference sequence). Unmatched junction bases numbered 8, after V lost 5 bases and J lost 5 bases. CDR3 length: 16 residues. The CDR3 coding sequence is TGTGCCAGCAGCCCTGGACTAGCGGGGGGTTCGGACGAGCAGTACTTC. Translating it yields CASSPGLAGGSDEQYF.

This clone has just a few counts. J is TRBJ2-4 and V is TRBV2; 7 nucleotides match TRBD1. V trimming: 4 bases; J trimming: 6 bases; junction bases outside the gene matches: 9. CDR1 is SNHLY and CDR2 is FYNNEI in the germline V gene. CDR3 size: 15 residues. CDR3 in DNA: TGTGCCAGCAGTGGGTGGGACAGATCTAGAAACATTCAGTACTTC. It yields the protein CASSGWDRSRNIQYF.

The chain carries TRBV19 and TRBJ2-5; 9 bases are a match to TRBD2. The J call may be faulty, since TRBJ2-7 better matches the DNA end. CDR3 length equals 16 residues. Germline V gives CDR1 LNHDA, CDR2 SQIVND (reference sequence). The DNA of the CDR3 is TGTGCCAGTAGTATCAACGGCGGGAGGGCCCCCTACGAGCAGTACTTC. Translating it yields CASSINGGRAPYEQYF.

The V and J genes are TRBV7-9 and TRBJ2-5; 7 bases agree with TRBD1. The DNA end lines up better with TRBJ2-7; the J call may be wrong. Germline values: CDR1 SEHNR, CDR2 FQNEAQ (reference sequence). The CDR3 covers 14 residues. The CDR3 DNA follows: TGTGCCAGCAGCCTTCCGGACAGGATTTACGAGCAGTACTTC. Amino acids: CASSLPDRIYEQYF.

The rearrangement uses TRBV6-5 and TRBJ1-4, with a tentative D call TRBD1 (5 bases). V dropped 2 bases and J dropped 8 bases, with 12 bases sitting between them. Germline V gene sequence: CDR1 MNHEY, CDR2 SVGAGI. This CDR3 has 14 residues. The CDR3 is CASSYPRDREKLFF. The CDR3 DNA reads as TGTGCCAGCAGTTACCCCCGGGACCGGGAAAAACTGTTTTTT.

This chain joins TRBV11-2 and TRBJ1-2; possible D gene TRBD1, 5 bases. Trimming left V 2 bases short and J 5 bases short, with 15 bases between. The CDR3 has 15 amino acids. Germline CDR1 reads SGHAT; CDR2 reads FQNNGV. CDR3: CASSLPGWGIYGYTF. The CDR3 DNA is TGTGCCAGCAGCTTACCGGGTTGGGGGATTTATGGCTACACCTTC.

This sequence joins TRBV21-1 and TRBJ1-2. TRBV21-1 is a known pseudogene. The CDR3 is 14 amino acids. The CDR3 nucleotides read TGTGCCAGCAGCAACCGTTGGAGGGAATATGGCTACACCTTC. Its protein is CASSNRWREYGYTF.

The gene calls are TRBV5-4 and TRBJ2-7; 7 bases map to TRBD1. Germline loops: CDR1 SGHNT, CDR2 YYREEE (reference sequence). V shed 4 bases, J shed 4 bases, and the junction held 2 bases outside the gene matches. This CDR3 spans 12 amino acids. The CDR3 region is CASSGDRYEQYF. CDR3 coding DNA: TGTGCCAGCAGCGGGGACAGATACGAGCAGTACTTC.

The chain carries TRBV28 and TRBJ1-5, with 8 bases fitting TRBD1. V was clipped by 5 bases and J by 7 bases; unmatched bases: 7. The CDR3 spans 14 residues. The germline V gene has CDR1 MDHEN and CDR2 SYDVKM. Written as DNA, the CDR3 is TGTGCCAGCAGTCCGCTACAGGGGGACCAGCCCCAGCATTTT. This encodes CASSPLQGDQPQHF.

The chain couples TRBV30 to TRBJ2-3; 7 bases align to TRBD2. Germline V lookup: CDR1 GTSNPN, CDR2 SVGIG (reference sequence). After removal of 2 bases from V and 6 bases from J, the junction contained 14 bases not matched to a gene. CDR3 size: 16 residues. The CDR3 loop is CAWSSWGGASVDTQYF. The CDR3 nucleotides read TGTGCCTGGAGTTCGTGGGGAGGGGCCTCTGTTGATACGCAGTATTTT. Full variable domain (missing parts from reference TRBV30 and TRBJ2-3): SQTIHQWPATLVQPVGSPLSLECTVEGTSNPNLYWYRQAAGRGLQLLFYSVGIGQISSEVPQNLSASRPQDRQFILSSKKLLLSDSGFYLCAWSSWGGASVDTQYFGPGTRLTVL.

The CDR3 sequence: CAISESGTVDGYTF. The CDR3 DNA reads TGTGCCATCAGTGAGTCGGGGACAGTTGATGGCTACACCTTC. The chain recombines TRBV10-3 with TRBJ1-2; 7 bases are shared with TRBD1. Trimming cost V 0 bases and J 6 bases; bases outside gene matches: 4. CDR3 length equals 14 residues. The germline CDR1 and CDR2 sequences are ENHRY and SYGVKD.

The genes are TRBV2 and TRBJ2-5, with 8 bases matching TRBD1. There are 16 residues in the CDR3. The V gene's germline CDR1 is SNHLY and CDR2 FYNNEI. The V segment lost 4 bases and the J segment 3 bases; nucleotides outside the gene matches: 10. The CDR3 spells CASSVPTGVGEETQYF. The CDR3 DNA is TGTGCCAGCAGTGTACCGACAGGGGTTGGAGAAGAGACCCAGTACTTC.

The CDR3 here is CLGGQGSYEQYF. CDR3 DNA: TGCCTCGGGGGACAGGGGTCATACGAGCAGTACTTC. The rearrangement joins TRBV5-1 to TRBJ2-7; 10 bases are shared with TRBD1. The CDR3 totals 12 residues. Per germline, CDR1 SGHRS and CDR2 YFSETQ.

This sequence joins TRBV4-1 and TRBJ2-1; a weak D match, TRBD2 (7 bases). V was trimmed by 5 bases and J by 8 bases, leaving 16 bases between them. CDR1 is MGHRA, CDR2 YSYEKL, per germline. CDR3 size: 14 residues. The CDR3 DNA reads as TGCGCCAGCAGCGAGGGGGAGGGGAACTATGAGCAGTTCTTC. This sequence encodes CASSEGEGNYEQFF.

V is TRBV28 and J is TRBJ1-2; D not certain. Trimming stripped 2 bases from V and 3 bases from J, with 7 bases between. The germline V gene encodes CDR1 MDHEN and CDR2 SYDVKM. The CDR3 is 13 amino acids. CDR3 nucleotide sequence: TGTGCCAGCAGTTTAGGCGGGGACTATGGCTACACCTTC. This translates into CASSLGGDYGYTF.

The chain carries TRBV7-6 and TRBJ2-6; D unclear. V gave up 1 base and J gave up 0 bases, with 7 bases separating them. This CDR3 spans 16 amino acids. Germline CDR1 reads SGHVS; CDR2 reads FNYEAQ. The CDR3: CASSLGISSGANVLTF. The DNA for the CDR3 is TGTGCCAGCAGCTTAGGAATCAGCTCTGGGGCCAACGTCCTGACTTTC.

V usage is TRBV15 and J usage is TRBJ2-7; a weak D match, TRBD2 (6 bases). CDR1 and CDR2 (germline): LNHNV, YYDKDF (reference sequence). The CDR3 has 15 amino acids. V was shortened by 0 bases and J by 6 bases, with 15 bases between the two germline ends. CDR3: CATSRDAGIGREQYF. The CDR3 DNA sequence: TGTGCCACCAGCAGAGATGCGGGGATTGGTCGCGAGCAGTACTTC. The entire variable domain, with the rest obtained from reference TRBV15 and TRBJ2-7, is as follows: DAMVIQNPRYQVTQFGKPVTLSCSQTLNHNVMYWYQQKSSQAPKLLFHYYDKDFNNEADTPDNFQSRRPNTSFCFLDIRSPGLGDTAMYLCATSRDAGIGREQYFGPGTRLTVT.

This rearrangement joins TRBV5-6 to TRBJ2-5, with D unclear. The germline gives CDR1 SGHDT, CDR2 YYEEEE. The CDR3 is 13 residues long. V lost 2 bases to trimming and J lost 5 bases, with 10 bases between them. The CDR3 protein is CASSFNMGETQYF. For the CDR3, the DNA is TGTGCCAGCAGCTTTAACATGGGGGAGACCCAGTACTTC.

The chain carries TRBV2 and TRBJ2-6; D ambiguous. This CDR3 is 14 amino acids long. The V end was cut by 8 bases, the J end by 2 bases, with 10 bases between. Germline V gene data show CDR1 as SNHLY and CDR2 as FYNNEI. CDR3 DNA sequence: TGTGCCAGCTCAGACGTGGCTGGGGCCAACGTCCTGACTTTC. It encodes CASSDVAGANVLTF.

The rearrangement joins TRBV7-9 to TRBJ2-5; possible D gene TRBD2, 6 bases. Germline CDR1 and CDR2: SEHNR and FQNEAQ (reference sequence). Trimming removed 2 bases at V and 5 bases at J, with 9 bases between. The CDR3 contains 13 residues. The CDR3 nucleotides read TGTGCCAGCAGCTTAACTAGCATGGAGACCCAGTACTTC. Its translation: CASSLTSMETQYF.

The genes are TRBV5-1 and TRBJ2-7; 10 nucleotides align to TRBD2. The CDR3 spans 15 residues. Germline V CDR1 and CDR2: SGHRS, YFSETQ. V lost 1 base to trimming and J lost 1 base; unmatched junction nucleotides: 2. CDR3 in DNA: TGCGCCAGCAGCTTGATGGGACTAGCGTCCTACGAGCAGTACTTC. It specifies CASSLMGLASYEQYF.

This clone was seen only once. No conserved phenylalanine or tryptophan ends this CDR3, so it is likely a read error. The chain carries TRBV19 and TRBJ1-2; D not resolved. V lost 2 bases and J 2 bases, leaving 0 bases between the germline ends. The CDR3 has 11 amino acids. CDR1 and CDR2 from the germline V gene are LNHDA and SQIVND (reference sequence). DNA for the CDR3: TGTGCCAGTAGTATAAACTATGGCTACACCCTC. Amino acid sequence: CASSINYGYTL.

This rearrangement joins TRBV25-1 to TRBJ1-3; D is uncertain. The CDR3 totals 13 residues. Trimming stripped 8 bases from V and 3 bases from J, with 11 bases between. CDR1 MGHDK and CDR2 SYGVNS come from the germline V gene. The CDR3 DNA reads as TGTGCCAGCTCCGCCTCTTATGGAAACACCATATATTTT. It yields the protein CASSASYGNTIYF.